Described below is a single T cell receptor (beta chain) sequence and its context. Antigen: not known. This sample was taken from a study of cytomegalovirus exposure and HLA in healthy donors. Overall study findings and caveats: With DRB1 most and HLA-C fewest, TCR association rates differed between HLA loci in a later analysis. The study recorded 150 to 200 TCR beta chains that were cytomegalovirus-associated.

V lost 6 bases and J 0 bases, leaving 12 bases between the germline ends. This CDR3 has 15 residues. Germline V lookup: CDR1 GTSNPN, CDR2 SVGIG (reference sequence). The PCR used 60 Vbeta and 13 Jbeta primers. TCRdb's copy holds only in-frame clones and misses some; the assay was immunoSEQ multiplex PCR. The sample contains 100,000 to 150,000 clones, roughly 81% of which appear only once. The clonotype was recovered from a woman aged 25-40 years in good health and CMV-seronegative. The source material was PBMCs. V and J are TRBV30 and TRBJ1-6, with a possible D match to TRBD1 (6 bases). DNA of the CDR3: TGTGCCTGTTCCGGGGGGCTCTCCTATAATTCACCCCTCCACTTT. It is translated as CACSGGLSYNSPLHF.